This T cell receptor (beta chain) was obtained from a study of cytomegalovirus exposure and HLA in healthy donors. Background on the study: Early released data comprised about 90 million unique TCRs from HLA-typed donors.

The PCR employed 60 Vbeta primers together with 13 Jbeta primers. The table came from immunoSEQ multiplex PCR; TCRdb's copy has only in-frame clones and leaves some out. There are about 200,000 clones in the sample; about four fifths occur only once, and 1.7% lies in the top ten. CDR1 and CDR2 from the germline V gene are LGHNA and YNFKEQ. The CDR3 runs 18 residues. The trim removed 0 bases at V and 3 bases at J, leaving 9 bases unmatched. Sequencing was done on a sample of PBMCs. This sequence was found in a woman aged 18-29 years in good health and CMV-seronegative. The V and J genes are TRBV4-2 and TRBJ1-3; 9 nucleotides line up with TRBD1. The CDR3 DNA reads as TGTGCCAGCAGCCAAGAGACCGCCGGGACAGGGATTGGAAACACCATATATTTT. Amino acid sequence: CASSQETAGTGIGNTIYF.